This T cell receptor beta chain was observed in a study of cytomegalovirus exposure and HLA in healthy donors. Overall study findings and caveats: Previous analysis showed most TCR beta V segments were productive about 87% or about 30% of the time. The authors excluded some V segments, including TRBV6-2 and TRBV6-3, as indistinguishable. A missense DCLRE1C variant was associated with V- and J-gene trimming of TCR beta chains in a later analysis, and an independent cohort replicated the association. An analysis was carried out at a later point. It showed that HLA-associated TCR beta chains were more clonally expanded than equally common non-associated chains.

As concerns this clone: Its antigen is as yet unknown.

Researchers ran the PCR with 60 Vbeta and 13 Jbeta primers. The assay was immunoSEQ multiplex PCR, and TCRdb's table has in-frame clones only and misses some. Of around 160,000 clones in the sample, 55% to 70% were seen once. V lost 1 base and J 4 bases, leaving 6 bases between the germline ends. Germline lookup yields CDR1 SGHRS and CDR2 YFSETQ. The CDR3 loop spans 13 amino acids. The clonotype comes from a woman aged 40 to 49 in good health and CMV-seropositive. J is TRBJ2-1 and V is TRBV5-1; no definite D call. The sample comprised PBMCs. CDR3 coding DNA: TGCGCCAGCAGCTTGACAAGATACAATGAGCAGTTCTTC. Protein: CASSLTRYNEQFF.